A single sample gave rise to the 25 T cell receptor beta chains below, sequenced in a study of Ad26.COV2.S vaccination and SARS-CoV-2 variants. Measured with immunoSEQ multiplex PCR; TCRdb has only the in-frame clones, and not every one. The table has approximately 420,000 clones, approximately 90% seen once. Treatment of the sample: approximately 18 received Ad26.COV2.S at low or high dose, single or two shots; 5 received placebo; per-sample allocation not given. Vaccine and placebo recipients were sampled on day 63 after the first injection. Specimen: peripheral blood, collected in a trial of Ad26.COV2.S vaccine versus placebo. All receptors come from a person aged 18-65 years who received the Ad26.COV2.S COVID-19 vaccine or a placebo.

In this sample, this clone turned up a few times. This chain connects TRBV27 to TRBJ1-6, with TRBD1 matching over 7 bases. Germline CDR1 is MNHEY and CDR2 is SMNVEV (reference sequence). Unmatched junction bases numbered 5, after V lost 5 bases and J lost 7 bases. The CDR3 length is 14 residues. CDR3 coding DNA: TGTGCCAGCAGTAAGGGACAGATAAATTCACCCCTCCACTTT. It is translated as CASSKGQINSPLHF.

This clone was observed a handful of times. The chain has TRBV4-1 and TRBJ1-6; D perhaps matches TRBD1 (5 bases). Germline V CDR1 and CDR2: MGHRA, YSYEKL. V shed 2 bases and J shed 9 bases, with 17 bases lying between them. CDR3 length: 16 residues. In DNA, the CDR3 is TGCGCCAGCAGCCAAAGTGGTCTCAGGGAAGGTTCACCCCTCCACTTT. This gives the protein CASSQSGLREGSPLHF.

The chain couples TRBV11-2 to TRBJ1-1, with D hard to call. Germline V gene data show CDR1 as SGHAT and CDR2 as FQNNGV. There are 15 residues in the CDR3. The V gene lost 3 bases and the J gene lost 2 bases, with 13 bases spanning the gap. The CDR3 bases are TGTGCCAGCAGCTTGGGTGACGGGCCCAACACTGAAGCTTTCTTT. Amino acid sequence: CASSLGDGPNTEAFF.

The chain links TRBV6-5 to TRBJ2-7; D unclear. The germline V gene encodes CDR1 MNHEY and CDR2 SVGAGI. The length of the CDR3 is 14 residues. V was shortened by 3 bases and J by 2 bases, with 11 bases between the two germline ends. The CDR3, as DNA: TGTGCCAGCAGTTATCGCGGAGATGCCTACGAGCAGTACTTC. This gives the protein CASSYRGDAYEQYF.

CDR3 nucleotide sequence: TGTGCCACCAGTCGGGGGATGGTGGGCTACACCTTC. This sequence encodes CATSRGMVGYTF. The chain carries TRBV24-1 and TRBJ1-2; TRBD1 is a possible D gene (5 bases). CDR1 and CDR2 from the germline V gene are KGHDR and SFDVKD. The CDR3 has 12 amino acids. V lost 6 bases to trimming and J lost 8 bases, with 12 bases between them.

The chain employs TRBV6-5 and TRBJ2-2; 9 positions agree with TRBD2. V dropped 2 bases and J dropped 4; count of bases not matched to a gene: 2. Germline values: CDR1 MNHEY, CDR2 SVGAGI. The CDR3 is 15 residues long. CDR3 sequence: CASSYQTSGTGELFF. CDR3 bases: TGTGCCAGCAGTTACCAGACTAGCGGCACCGGGGAGCTGTTTTTT.

This clone was counted a few times. The chain has TRBV10-3 and TRBJ1-1; D gene ambiguous. Trimming pared 6 bases from V and 1 base from J, leaving 9 bases between. Germline values: CDR1 ENHRY, CDR2 SYGVKD. This CDR3 comprises 13 residues. CDR3 protein: CAISLEANTEAFF. The CDR3 coding sequence is TGTGCCATCAGCCTTGAAGCGAACACTGAAGCTTTCTTT.

The chain combines TRBV19 with TRBJ2-3; D call uncertain. The CDR3 has 15 amino acids. Per germline, CDR1 LNHDA and CDR2 SQIVND (reference sequence). Trimming stripped 10 bases from V and 1 base from J, with 18 bases between. For the CDR3, the DNA is TGTGCCACTTCGCCTCAGGACCCGCGCACAGATACGCAGTATTTT. This translates into CATSPQDPRTDTQYF.

This chain joins TRBV7-8 and TRBJ2-7, with 10 bases matching TRBD1. Losses at the gene ends were 5 bases for V and 5 bases for J; bases not matched to a gene: 9. Germline V lookup: CDR1 SGHVS, CDR2 FQNEAQ. The CDR3 extends over 15 amino acids. The CDR3 DNA follows: TGTGCCAGCAGCCCGATCGGGGACAGGGGACACGAGCAGTACTTC. Amino acids: CASSPIGDRGHEQYF.

This chain links TRBV6-5 with TRBJ1-2, with D perhaps matching TRBD1 (6 bases). V shed 6 bases and J shed 6 bases, with 14 bases lying between them. Germline CDR1 is MNHEY and CDR2 is SVGAGI. The CDR3 covers 13 residues. The CDR3 loop is CASRAGTTNGYTF. CDR3 sequence (DNA): TGTGCCAGCAGAGCCGGGACAACTAATGGCTACACCTTC.

This sequence joins TRBV29-1 and TRBJ1-2; TRBD1 might be the D (5 bases). This CDR3 region has 13 residues. Germline CDR1 and CDR2: SQVTM and ANQGSEA. Trimming pared 2 bases from V and 4 bases from J, leaving 11 bases between. The CDR3 spells CSVEYAGFYGYTF. The CDR3 nucleotides read TGCAGCGTTGAATATGCAGGGTTCTATGGCTACACCTTC.

The rearrangement uses TRBV6-2 or TRBV6-3 and TRBJ1-2, with D possibly TRBD1 on 5 matching bases. This CDR3 is 13 amino acids long. V was pared by 2 bases and J by 4 bases, with 8 bases between. The germline V gene encodes CDR1 MNHEY and CDR2 SVGEGT. CDR3 nucleotide sequence: TGTGCCAGCAGTTACGACAGTAGCTATGGCTACACCTTC. Translating gives CASSYDSSYGYTF.

The V and J genes are TRBV4-1 and TRBJ1-3; TRBD1 agrees at 8 bases. Germline CDR1 is MGHRA and CDR2 is YSYEKL. CDR3 length: 17 amino acids. The J segment lost 1 base and the V segment lost 1 base, leaving 6 bases of the junction unmatched. The CDR3 protein is CASSQGRQGRSGNTIYF. As DNA, the CDR3 is TGCGCCAGCAGCCAAGGGAGACAGGGGAGATCTGGAAACACCATATATTTT.

This chain links TRBV2 with TRBJ1-1; unclear D gene. Germline V gene lookup returns CDR1 SNHLY and CDR2 FYNNEI. CDR3 length: 14 amino acids. Between the trimmed V and J ends, which lost 4 bases and 5 bases, there was a span of 14 bases. In DNA form, the CDR3 reads TGTGCCAGCAGTGCCAGACCCGTGTTGACTGAAGCTTTCTTT. Amino acids: CASSARPVLTEAFF.

This clone was picked up one time. The V call is TRBV12-3 or TRBV12-4, the J call TRBJ1-1; no clear D gene. The CDR3 extends over 12 amino acids. V was trimmed by 5 bases and J by 6 bases, leaving 10 bases between them. The CDR3 nucleotides read TGTGCCAGCAGTACGGACCCGGCTGAAGCTTTCTTT. Translated, it gives CASSTDPAEAFF.

A remark on this clone: The same CDR3 also results from other DNA sequences found in this sample. The genes are TRBV27 and TRBJ2-5; D remains ambiguous. There are 13 residues in the CDR3. The germline CDR1 and CDR2 sequences are MNHEY and SMNVEV (reference sequence). The ends were cut back, 2 bases at V and 1 base at J, with 5 bases in the middle. CDR3 amino acids: CASSLGLQETQYF. The DNA of the CDR3 is TGTGCCAGCAGTTTAGGTCTCCAAGAGACCCAGTACTTC.

The V call is TRBV27, the J call TRBJ1-1, with D possibly TRBD1 on 6 matching bases. The V gene's germline CDR1 is MNHEY and CDR2 SMNVEV (reference sequence). The V end lost 8 bases, the J end lost 7 bases, and 17 bases lay between the germline ends. The CDR3 totals 13 residues. CDR3 amino acids: CASGLRQGYEAFF. The DNA of the CDR3 is TGTGCCAGCGGACTGAGGCAGGGGTATGAAGCTTTCTTT.

V usage is TRBV28 and J usage is TRBJ1-1; D uncertain. Germline CDR1 and CDR2: MDHEN and SYDVKM. The length of the CDR3 is 11 residues. The V end was cut by 6 bases, the J end by 8 bases, with 10 bases between. CDR3 DNA: TGTGCCAGCAGATATGAATTCGAAGCTTTCTTT. Translating gives CASRYEFEAFF.

This clone occurred a few times. The V gene is TRBV2, the J gene TRBJ2-5; D is possibly TRBD1 or TRBD2 (5 bases each). The CDR3 totals 13 residues. Trimming shortened V by 8 bases and J by 3 bases, and 13 bases separated the two germline ends. Germline lookup yields CDR1 SNHLY and CDR2 FYNNEI. CDR3 sequence reads: CASGEGLEETQYF. The CDR3 region has the DNA TGTGCCAGCGGAGAGGGGTTGGAAGAGACCCAGTACTTC. The full variable domain, its missing parts supplied by reference TRBV2 and TRBJ2-5, is EPEVTQTPSHQVTQMGQEVILRCVPISNHLYFYWYRQILGQKVEFLVSFYNNEISEKSEIFDDQFSVERPDGSNFTLKIRSTKLEDSAMYFCASGEGLEETQYFGPGTRLLVL.

The chain joins TRBV14 to TRBJ1-2; D uncertain. Trimming took off 4 bases at V and 3 bases at J, with 12 bases between the two ends. The CDR3 is 14 residues long. From germline, CDR1 is SGHDN and CDR2 FVKESK. CDR3 loop: CASSLRLGDYGYTF. In DNA, the CDR3 is TGTGCCAGCAGCCTTCGATTGGGAGACTATGGCTACACCTTC.

J is TRBJ2-3 and V is TRBV19; 7 bases are a match to TRBD2. The J segment lost 4 bases and the V segment lost 6 bases, leaving 16 bases of the junction unmatched. The germline CDR1 and CDR2 sequences are LNHDA and SQIVND (reference sequence). The CDR3 extends over 17 amino acids. CDR3: CASSNYRRLAISDTQYF. The CDR3 nucleotides read TGTGCCAGTAGCAACTACAGGCGACTAGCCATATCAGATACGCAGTATTTT.

This chain connects TRBV18 to TRBJ2-7; possibly TRBD2 for D (5 bases). Germline-derived CDR1 and CDR2 are KGHSH and LQKENI. This CDR3 comprises 15 residues. Trimming removed 3 bases from V and 4 bases from J, with 16 bases in between. Written as DNA, the CDR3 is TGTGCCAGCTCACCCCCTGGAGAAGGGAGATACGAGCAGTACTTC. It is translated as CASSPPGEGRYEQYF.

The V and J genes are TRBV5-4 and TRBJ2-3; possible D gene TRBD2, 6 bases. Trimming pared 4 bases from V and 3 bases from J, leaving 15 bases between. The germline V gene has CDR1 SGHNT and CDR2 YYREEE (reference sequence). The CDR3 totals 15 residues. The DNA of the CDR3 is TGTGCCAGCAGCGAGGGCCCAGGGAGGACAGATACGCAGTATTTT. Protein: CASSEGPGRTDTQYF.

The chain links TRBV5-1 to TRBJ1-4, with D maybe TRBD1 (5 bases). CDR1 is SGHRS and CDR2 is YFSETQ in the germline V gene. The CDR3 length is 15 residues. Trimming stripped 2 bases from V and 3 bases from J, with 11 bases between. The CDR3 reads CASSLLGAANEKLFF. The CDR3 nucleotides are TGCGCCAGCAGCTTACTAGGGGCGGCTAATGAAAAACTGTTTTTT. Looking up the rest from reference TRBV5-1 and TRBJ1-4 gives the full variable domain: KAGVTQTPRYLIKTRGQQVTLSCSPISGHRSVSWYQQTPGQGLQFLFEYFSETQRNKGNFPGRFSGRQFSNSRSEMNVSTLELGDSALYLCASSLLGAANEKLFFGSGTQLSVL.

This chain joins TRBV18 and TRBJ2-2, with a possible D match to TRBD2 (6 bases). Germline V gene lookup returns CDR1 KGHSH and CDR2 LQKENI. The V end was cut by 4 bases, the J end by 11 bases, with 11 bases between. The CDR3 runs to 12 residues. CDR3 amino acids: CASSLGLSELFF. In DNA, the CDR3 is TGTGCCAGCTCACTGGGACTCAGTGAGCTGTTTTTT.